Listed below are T cell receptor beta chains from one sample, sequenced in a study of blood T cell repertoires in COVID-19. TCRdb keeps only in-frame clones here, not all; method: immunoSEQ multiplex PCR. Of a few hundred thousand clones in the sample, roughly 85% were seen once. The sequenced material came from PBMCs or T cells enriched from blood (not recorded which). The source is a man in his forties who had recovered from COVID-19. Both conserved end residues are part of each CDR3. D genes are given only for firm matches. Size is omitted from some rows. Given values are once, few, many or a class for expanded clones.

D,V,size,J,DNA,CDR3
-,TRBV10-3,-,TRBJ2-5,TGTGCCATCAGTGAAGGTCAGGGGGGGACCCAGTACTTC,CAISEGQGGTQYF
TRBD1,TRBV9,-,TRBJ2-3,TGTGCCAGCAGCCCCCGGGACAGGGCGATCACAGATACGCAGTATTTT,CASSPRDRAITDTQYF
TRBD1,TRBV4-1,-,TRBJ1-2,TGCGCCAGCAGCCAGGGCCCCCGGCAGGGGGCGAGGGGCTACACCTTC,CASSQGPRQGARGYTF
-,TRBV6-1,-,TRBJ1-1,TGTGCCAGCAGTGAAGAAACAGGGTGGGCTTTCTTT,CASSEETGWAFF
-,TRBV29-1,-,TRBJ2-7,TGCAGCGTTGAATCAGGGGCCTCCTACGAGCAGTACTTC,CSVESGASYEQYF
TRBD2,TRBV18,-,TRBJ2-7,TGTGCCAGCTCACCCGGGACTAGAGCCTACGAGCAGTACTTC,CASSPGTRAYEQYF
TRBD1,TRBV9,-,TRBJ1-3,TGTGCCAGCAGCGTGGGACAGCTCTCTGGAAACACCATATATTTT,CASSVGQLSGNTIYF
-,TRBV6-2/TRBV6-3,-,TRBJ1-6,TGTGCCAGCAGTTACTCAAGCGGCGACTATAATTCACCCCTCCACTTT,CASSYSSGDYNSPLHF
TRBD1,TRBV19,once,TRBJ1-2,TGTGCCAGTAGTTTCTCTTCCGGGACAGAACATTTCGCTAACTATGGCTACACCTTC,CASSFSSGTEHFANYGYTF
-,TRBV7-9,-,TRBJ2-3,TGTGCCAGCAGCTTAAACGTGGGAGTGGGTTCGGATACGCAGTATTTT,CASSLNVGVGSDTQYF
TRBD1,TRBV14,-,TRBJ1-1,TGTGCCAGCGGCCCCCGGGACAGGAGTGAAGCTTTCTTT,CASGPRDRSEAFF
-,TRBV4-1,-,TRBJ1-3,TGCGCCAGCAGCCAAGGGAGCTCTGGAAACACCATATATTTT,CASSQGSSGNTIYF
-,TRBV6-5,-,TRBJ1-1,TGTGCCAGCAAAAGCCCCATGGGGGGGAGGACTGAAGCTTTCTTT,CASKSPMGGRTEAFF
-,TRBV18,-,TRBJ1-2,TGTGCCAGCTCACCCGCCCCTCCCACGGGGATCAGCTATGGCTACACCTTC,CASSPAPPTGISYGYTF
TRBD2,TRBV30,-,TRBJ2-1,TGTGCCTGGAGTGTCTGGCGGGAGCCAAGCTACAATGAGCAGTTCTTC,CAWSVWREPSYNEQFF
-,TRBV29-1,-,TRBJ1-5,TGCAGCGTCTCAGAGGGGGGGCGCGATCAGCCCCAGCATTTT,CSVSEGGRDQPQHF
-,TRBV29-1,once,TRBJ2-3,TGCAGCGTTGGAGATGGTCGGGAGACGGCAGATACGCAGTATTTT,CSVGDGRETADTQYF
TRBD2,TRBV11-2,-,TRBJ2-3,TGTGCCAGCAGCTTTTTAGCGGGTACCACAGATACGCAGTATTTT,CASSFLAGTTDTQYF
TRBD2,TRBV28,-,TRBJ2-2,TGTGCCAGCAGTCTAACTAGCGCCGGGGAGCTGTTTTTT,CASSLTSAGELFF
TRBD1,TRBV23-1,-,TRBJ1-1,TGCGCCAGCAGTCCGCAGGGGGCCACTGAAGCTTTCTTT,CASSPQGATEAFF
-,TRBV6-5,-,TRBJ1-4,TGTGCCAGCAGTTACTCTGAGGCGAGGGGGGAAAAACTGTTTTTT,CASSYSEARGEKLFF
-,TRBV7-8,once,TRBJ1-1,TGTGCCAGCAGCCCGGGAAGGACGGTCCGGCTGAACACTGAAGCTTTCTTT,CASSPGRTVRLNTEAFF
TRBD1,TRBV6-5,-,TRBJ2-7,TGTGCCAGCACCATGGGGGGGACAGGGTTCAACGAGCAGTACTTC,CASTMGGTGFNEQYF
TRBD2,TRBV2,-,TRBJ2-1,TGTGCCAGCAGCGCTATGGCGGGAGTGTACAATGAGCAGTTCTTC,CASSAMAGVYNEQFF
TRBD1,TRBV25-1,-,TRBJ1-2,TGTGCCAGCAGTGACGACAGGGCTTACGGCTACACCTTC,CASSDDRAYGYTF
-,TRBV12-3/TRBV12-4,-,TRBJ2-5,TGTGCCAGCAGTGGTGGGGGCAGGGAGACCCAGTACTTC,CASSGGGRETQYF
TRBD2,TRBV2,-,TRBJ2-1,TGTGCCAGCAGAGAAGGGACTAGCGGGAGCACGACCTACAATGAGCAGTTCTTC,CASREGTSGSTTYNEQFF
TRBD2,TRBV4-1,-,TRBJ2-7,TGCGCCAGCAGCCAAGAAGTGGCTAGCGGGTCCTACGAGCAGTACTTC,CASSQEVASGSYEQYF